This T cell receptor (beta chain) was recorded in a study of T cell changes during pregnancy in multiple sclerosis. Per germline, CDR1 LNHDA and CDR2 SQIVND (reference sequence). This CDR3 spans 14 amino acids. Trimming cost V 11 bases and J 5 bases, with 22 bases left between them. Profiled with immunoSEQ multiplex PCR; TCRdb holds only in-frame clones, not every one. The table has 57,000 or so clones, 90% seen once. The chain is built from TRBV19 and TRBJ2-7, with a possible D match to TRBD2 (6 bases). The receptor was derived from a female donor in good health, enrolled as a control in a pregnancy study. The sequencing used peripheral blood, collected in the third trimester of pregnancy. The CDR3 region is CAASRGADRNEQYF. The CDR3 region has the DNA TGTGCCGCCTCCCGCGGGGCTGATAGAAACGAGCAGTACTTC.